This passage covers 31 T cell receptor beta chains from one sample sequenced in a study of cytomegalovirus exposure and HLA in healthy donors. The primer mix had 60 Vbeta and 13 Jbeta primers. Assay used: immunoSEQ multiplex PCR; TCRdb lists only in-frame clones, some missing. The sample includes hundreds of thousands of clones, 70% to 90% seen only once; the top ten take about 2%. Sequenced input: PBMCs. These TCRs come from a woman under 30 in good health and CMV-seronegative.

This clone showed up just once. Mismatch with germline at one junction end may stem from a read error. This sequence joins TRBV7-9 and TRBJ1-2, with TRBD1 identical over 7 bases. The CDR3 length is 18 residues. Germline CDR1 is SEHNR and CDR2 is FQNEAQ (reference sequence). CDR3: CSSSLVRQGGLRGYGYTF. CDR3 nucleotides: TGTTCCAGCAGCTTAGTCCGACAGGGAGGTCTCAGGGGATATGGCTACACCTTC.

The rearrangement joins TRBV20-1 to TRBJ2-5; D call uncertain. The V gene's germline CDR1 is DFQATT and CDR2 SNEGSKA (reference sequence). The CDR3 totals 10 residues. Trimming removed 4 bases from V and 10 bases from J, with 10 bases in between. CDR3 residues: CSATFEDQYF. For the CDR3, the DNA is TGCAGTGCTACCTTCGAGGACCAGTACTTC.

The genes are TRBV27 and TRBJ2-5, with D perhaps TRBD1 (5 bases). With the DNA end fitting TRBJ2-7 better, the J assignment may be wrong. Germline V gene lookup returns CDR1 MNHEY and CDR2 SMNVEV (reference sequence). CDR3 length equals 14 residues. The CDR3: CASSLQGTSYEQYF. CDR3 nucleotide sequence: TGTGCCAGCAGTTTACAGGGCACCTCTTACGAGCAGTACTTC.

The V call is TRBV9, the J call TRBJ1-1; the D gene is possibly TRBD1 (5 bases). V gave up 2 bases and J gave up 8 bases, with 10 bases separating them. CDR1 and CDR2 from the germline V gene are SGDLS and YYNGEE. The CDR3 has 12 residues. This chain's CDR3 is CASSVNQGEAFF. DNA of the CDR3: TGTGCCAGCAGCGTCAATCAGGGAGAAGCTTTCTTT.

The V call is TRBV11-2, the J call TRBJ2-7; maybe TRBD1 (6 bases). The CDR3 is 16 residues long. Germline CDR1 is SGHAT and CDR2 is FQNNGV. V shed 0 bases and J shed 2 bases, with 14 bases lying between them. The CDR3, as DNA: TGTGCCAGCAGCTTAGATCATACAGGGAAAACCTACGAGCAGTACTTC. This codes for CASSLDHTGKTYEQYF.

The genes are TRBV9 and TRBJ1-2, with 10 bases lining up with TRBD1. CDR1 and CDR2 (germline): SGDLS, YYNGEE. This CDR3 is built from 14 residues. V lost 0 bases, J lost 5 bases, and 1 base stayed unmatched. The CDR3 reads CASSVGQGAYGYTF. Here the CDR3 DNA reads TGTGCCAGCAGCGTAGGACAGGGGGCATATGGCTACACCTTC.

The rearrangement joins TRBV11-2 to TRBJ2-1; 10 positions agree with TRBD2. The CDR3 is made up of 13 amino acids. The junction had 8 bases not matched to a gene; V was cut back by 11 bases and J by 7 bases. Germline CDR1 is SGHAT and CDR2 is FQNNGV. DNA for the CDR3: TGTGCCCACGGTAGCGGGGGGCTGAATGAGCAGTTCTTC. The encoded protein is CAHGSGGLNEQFF.

The CDR3 DNA follows: TGTGCCAGCAGCTTTTTACTTATGAACCCGACTCGCATGAACACTGAAGCTTTCTTT. This gives the protein CASSFLLMNPTRMNTEAFF. This chain links TRBV5-4 with TRBJ1-1; D remains ambiguous. Trimming took off 2 bases at V and 0 bases at J, with 23 bases between the two ends. CDR1 is SGHNT and CDR2 is YYREEE in the germline V gene (reference sequence). The CDR3 loop spans 19 amino acids.

Concerning this clone: The sample carries other DNA sequences with the same CDR3. The J gene is TRBJ2-1, the V gene TRBV9, with TRBD2 as a possible D gene (6 bases). The CDR3 loop spans 14 amino acids. Between the trimmed V and J ends, which lost 2 bases and 1 base, there was a span of 7 bases. The germline V gene encodes CDR1 SGDLS and CDR2 YYNGEE. CDR3 DNA: TGTGCCAGCAGCGTGGGGACTTCCTACAATGAGCAGTTCTTC. Translating it yields CASSVGTSYNEQFF.

This sequence joins TRBV5-6 and TRBJ2-1; TRBD2 agrees at 10 bases. The junction had 4 bases not matched to a gene; V was cut back by 2 bases and J by 5 bases. Looked up from germline, CDR1 is SGHDT and CDR2 is YYEEEE. This CDR3 has 15 residues. The CDR3 bases are TGTGCCAGCAGCTTTGTACTAGCGGGACACAATGAGCAGTTCTTC. Translating it yields CASSFVLAGHNEQFF.

The CDR3 loop is CASSRGGASPDTQYF. CDR3 coding DNA: TGTGCCAGCAGCCGCGGGGGGGCCTCGCCAGATACGCAGTATTTT. V is TRBV2 and J is TRBJ2-3, with 9 bases that match TRBD2. The CDR3 covers 15 residues. CDR1 and CDR2 (germline): SNHLY, FYNNEI. V shed 6 bases, J shed 4 bases, and the junction held 8 bases outside the gene matches.

The rearrangement joins TRBV18 to TRBJ1-2; D remains ambiguous. CDR3 length: 13 amino acids. In germline, CDR1 is KGHSH, CDR2 LQKENI. With 3 bases removed from V and 7 bases from J, the gap between germline ends came to 12 bases. CDR3 amino acids: CASSPGLSAGYTF. The CDR3 DNA follows: TGTGCCAGCTCACCCGGTCTAAGCGCTGGCTACACCTTC.

V gene TRBV6-1 combines with J gene TRBJ2-7; 10 bases map to TRBD2. V dropped 6 bases and J dropped 4; count of bases not matched to a gene: 9. CDR1 is MNHNS and CDR2 is SASEGT in the germline V gene. The CDR3 has 15 amino acids. This chain's CDR3 is CASREGGLASYEQYF. CDR3 DNA: TGTGCCAGCAGGGAGGGGGGACTAGCGTCTTACGAGCAGTACTTC.

On this clone: Within the sample, other DNA sequences also encode this same CDR3. The chain recombines TRBV5-6 with TRBJ2-2; D is perhaps TRBD1 (6 bases). The length of the CDR3 is 15 residues. Trimming cost V 1 base and J 8 bases, with 15 bases left between them. Germline assignment: CDR1 SGHDT and CDR2 YYEEEE. The CDR3 coding sequence is TGTGCCAGCAGCTTGTTTTCTGTCAGGGGAGGGGAGCTGTTTTTT. Translating gives CASSLFSVRGGELFF.

V usage is TRBV6-1 and J usage is TRBJ2-1; 10 bases map to TRBD2. The V gene end was trimmed by 3 bases and the J gene end by 2 bases; junction bases not matched to a gene: 1. The CDR3 consists of 15 residues. Germline V gene lookup returns CDR1 MNHNS and CDR2 SASEGT. CDR3 sequence (DNA): TGTGCCAGCAGTGACCTAGCGGGGGCCTACAATGAGCAGTTCTTC. Translating gives CASSDLAGAYNEQFF.

The chain carries TRBV10-3 and TRBJ2-2, with 11 positions matching TRBD2. The germline V gene encodes CDR1 ENHRY and CDR2 SYGVKD. J lost 1 base, V lost 5 bases, and 0 bases had no gene match. CDR3 length equals 15 residues. The CDR3 nucleotides are TGTGCCATCAGTCTAGCGGGGGGGAACACCGGGGAGCTGTTTTTT. Translated, it gives CAISLAGGNTGELFF.

The rearrangement uses TRBV7-7 and TRBJ1-6; 7 bases are a match to TRBD1. V lost 5 bases to trimming and J lost 7 bases; unmatched junction nucleotides: 8. Per the germline V gene, CDR1 is SSHAT and CDR2 is FNYEAQ (reference sequence). The CDR3 has 15 amino acids. CDR3 residues: CASSLTGAPNSPLHF. CDR3 bases: TGTGCCAGCAGCCTCACAGGGGCCCCGAATTCACCCCTCCACTTT.

V and J are TRBV4-1 and TRBJ2-5; D possibly corresponds to TRBD1 (5 bases). V was shortened by 2 bases and J by 5 bases, with 15 bases between the two germline ends. This CDR3 is 15 amino acids long. The V gene's germline CDR1 is MGHRA and CDR2 YSYEKL. The CDR3 here is CASSQSGLALETQYF. The CDR3 DNA reads as TGCGCCAGCAGCCAATCAGGGCTGGCGCTGGAGACCCAGTACTTC.

This chain connects TRBV27 to TRBJ2-5, with 7 bases fitting TRBD2. V dropped 2 bases and J dropped 5; count of bases not matched to a gene: 5. CDR3 length: 14 amino acids. CDR1 and CDR2 (germline): MNHEY, SMNVEV (reference sequence). The CDR3 nucleotides read TGTGCCAGCAGTTTAAACTGGGGGGGGGAGACCCAGTACTTC. This sequence encodes CASSLNWGGETQYF.

The chain employs TRBV6-5 and TRBJ1-1, with D hard to call. The V gene lost 2 bases and the J gene lost 0 bases, with 13 bases spanning the gap. CDR1 and CDR2 from the germline V gene are MNHEY and SVGAGI. This CDR3 is 16 amino acids long. CDR3 nucleotide sequence: TGTGCCAGCAGTTACATAGAGGGCGCCCTGAACACTGAAGCTTTCTTT. Its translation is CASSYIEGALNTEAFF.

The chain recombines TRBV4-2 with TRBJ2-7; tentative D call: TRBD1 (6 bases). Germline CDR1 LGHNA, CDR2 YNFKEQ. V was trimmed by 0 bases and J by 0 bases, leaving 9 bases between them. This CDR3 has 15 amino acids. For the CDR3, the DNA is TGTGCCAGCAGCCAAGAGGGGGCCAGCTCCTACGAGCAGTACTTC. Translation gives CASSQEGASSYEQYF.

The rearrangement uses TRBV5-5 and TRBJ2-3; D unresolved. Trimming cost V 0 bases and J 4 bases, with 6 bases left between them. Germline V gene lookup returns CDR1 SGHKS and CDR2 YYEKEE (reference sequence). The CDR3 has 13 amino acids. The CDR3 loop is CASSLGRSDTQYF. As DNA, the CDR3 is TGTGCCAGCAGCTTGGGTCGGTCAGATACGCAGTATTTT. The variable domain in full, completed from reference TRBV5-5 and TRBJ2-3, reads DAGVTQSPTHLIKTRGQQVTLRCSPISGHKSVSWYQQVLGQGPQFIFQYYEKEERGRGNFPDRFSARQFPNYSSELNVNALLLGDSALYLCASSLGRSDTQYFGPGTRLTVL.

The V and J genes are TRBV19 and TRBJ1-1; no clear D. The CDR3 spans 13 residues. Germline V gene data show CDR1 as LNHDA and CDR2 as SQIVND (reference sequence). Trimming cost V 6 bases and J 2 bases, with 10 bases left between them. Written as DNA, the CDR3 is TGTGCCAGTAGGGTTGAGATTAACACTGAAGCTTTCTTT. It is translated as CASRVEINTEAFF. Full variable domain (rest looked up from reference TRBV19 and TRBJ1-1): DGGITQSPKYLFRKEGQNVTLSCEQNLNHDAMYWYRQDPGQGLRLIYYSQIVNDFQKGDIAEGYSVSREKKESFPLTVTSAQKNPTAFYLCASRVEINTEAFFGQGTRLTVV.

As concerns this clone: Within the sample, other DNA sequences also encode this same CDR3. For the CDR3, the DNA is TGTGCCAGCTCACCACCGTCAGGGTCCTACGAGCAGTACTTC. This translates into CASSPPSGSYEQYF. The rearrangement uses TRBV18 and TRBJ2-7; D is perhaps TRBD1 (5 bases). The CDR3 extends over 14 amino acids. Germline values: CDR1 KGHSH, CDR2 LQKENI. V was cut by 0 bases and J by 1 base, with 7 bases left in between.

The gene calls are TRBV9 and TRBJ2-3; 8 positions agree with TRBD2. The trim removed 2 bases at V and 8 bases at J, leaving 7 bases unmatched. Germline-derived CDR1 and CDR2 are SGDLS and YYNGEE. The CDR3 is 14 residues long. CDR3 amino acids: CASSVSGGEGTQYF. CDR3 in DNA: TGTGCCAGCAGCGTGAGCGGGGGAGAGGGTACGCAGTATTTT.

This chain's CDR3 is CASSIVRGGNTEAFF. In DNA form, the CDR3 reads TGTGCCAGTAGTATTGTCAGGGGCGGGAACACTGAAGCTTTCTTT. This chain connects TRBV19 to TRBJ1-1; TRBD1 is a possible D gene (6 bases). Trimming took 3 bases from V and 1 from J, leaving 12 bases between them. This CDR3 has 15 residues. Germline V CDR1 and CDR2: LNHDA, SQIVND (reference sequence).

The V gene is TRBV16, the J gene TRBJ2-5, with a possible D match to TRBD2 (6 bases). Germline V gene lookup returns CDR1 KGHSY and CDR2 FQNENV. The CDR3 is made up of 12 amino acids. The ends were cut back, 3 bases at V and 4 bases at J, with 6 bases in the middle. Here the CDR3 DNA reads TGTGCCAGCAGCCAGGGAGGAGAGACCCAGTACTTC. Protein sequence: CASSQGGETQYF.

The chain carries TRBV21-1 and TRBJ1-1. TRBV21-1 corresponds to a pseudogene. The CDR3 is made up of 15 amino acids. This CDR3 is CASAEGSRPNTEAFF. The CDR3 bases are TGTGCCAGCGCGGAGGGCAGTCGCCCGAACACTGAAGCTTTCTTT.

The V call is TRBV7-3, the J call TRBJ2-1; 9 bases match TRBD2. The J segment lost 1 base and the V segment lost 8 bases, leaving 3 bases of the junction unmatched. CDR3 length: 14 amino acids. CDR1 is SGHTA, CDR2 FQGTGA, per germline. The CDR3 coding sequence is TGTGCCAGCGGAGCGGGGGGTTCCTACAATGAGCAGTTCTTC. It codes for CASGAGGSYNEQFF. Full variable domain (outside the CDR3, taken from reference TRBV7-3 and TRBJ2-1): GAGVSQTPSNKVTEKGKYVELRCDPISGHTALYWYRQSLGQGPEFLIYFQGTGAADDSGLPNDRFFAVRPEGSVSTLKIQRTERGDSAVYLCASGAGGSYNEQFFGPGTRLTVL.

The chain couples TRBV4-1 to TRBJ2-1; no clear D gene. In germline, CDR1 is MGHRA, CDR2 YSYEKL. CDR3 size: 15 residues. V lost 4 bases and J 0 bases, leaving 10 bases between the germline ends. The CDR3 sequence: CASSLTAGSYNEQFF. DNA for the CDR3: TGCGCCAGCAGCCTTACAGCAGGCTCCTACAATGAGCAGTTCTTC.

Concerning this clone itself: A read error may account for a junction end that differs from germline. V is TRBV19 and J is TRBJ1-4; the match to TRBD1 covers 7 bases. Germline V gene lookup returns CDR1 LNHDA and CDR2 SQIVND (reference sequence). CDR3 length: 14 residues. The CDR3 DNA is TGTGCCAGTAGTATGCTAAACCGGGACAGCCCTCCCCACTTT. Translation gives CASSMLNRDSPPHF.